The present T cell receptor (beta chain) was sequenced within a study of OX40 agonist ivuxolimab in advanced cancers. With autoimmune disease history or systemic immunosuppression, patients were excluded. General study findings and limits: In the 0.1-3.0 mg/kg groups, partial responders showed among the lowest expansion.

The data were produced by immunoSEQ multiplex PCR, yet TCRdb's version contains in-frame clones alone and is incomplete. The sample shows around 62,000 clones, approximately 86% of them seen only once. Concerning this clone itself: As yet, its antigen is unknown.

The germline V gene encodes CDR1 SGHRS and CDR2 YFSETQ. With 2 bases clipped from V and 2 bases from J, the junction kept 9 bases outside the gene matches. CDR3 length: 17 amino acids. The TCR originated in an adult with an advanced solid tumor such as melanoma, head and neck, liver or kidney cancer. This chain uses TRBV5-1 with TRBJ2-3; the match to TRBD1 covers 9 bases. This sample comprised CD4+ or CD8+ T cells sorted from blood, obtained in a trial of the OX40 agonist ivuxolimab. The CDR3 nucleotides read TGCGCCAGCAGCTTTCCCCTACAGGGGGCGATCACAGATACGCAGTATTTT. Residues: CASSFPLQGAITDTQYF.